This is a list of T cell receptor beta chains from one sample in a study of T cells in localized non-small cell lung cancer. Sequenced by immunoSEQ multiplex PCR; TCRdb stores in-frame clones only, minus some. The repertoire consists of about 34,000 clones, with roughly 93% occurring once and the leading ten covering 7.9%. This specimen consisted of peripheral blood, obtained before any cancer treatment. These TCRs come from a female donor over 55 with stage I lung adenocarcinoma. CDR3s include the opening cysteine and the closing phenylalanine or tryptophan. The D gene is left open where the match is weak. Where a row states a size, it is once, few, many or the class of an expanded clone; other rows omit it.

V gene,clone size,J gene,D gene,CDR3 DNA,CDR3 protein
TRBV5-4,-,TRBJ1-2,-,TGTGCCAGCAGCTTGGAGGCGGAGAGGAACTATGGCTACACCTTC,CASSLEAERNYGYTF
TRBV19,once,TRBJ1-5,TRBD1,TGTGCCAGTAGCTCCACTCCGGGACAGGGAGTACGTCAGCCCCAGCATTTT,CASSSTPGQGVRQPQHF
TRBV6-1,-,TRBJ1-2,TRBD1,TGTGCCAGCAGTGAATGGGACAGGGGACGGAATGGCTACACCTTC,CASSEWDRGRNGYTF
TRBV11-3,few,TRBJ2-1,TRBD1,TGTGCCAGCAGCTACCGGGACAGCTCCTACAATGAGCAGTTCTTC,CASSYRDSSYNEQFF
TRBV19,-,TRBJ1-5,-,TGTGCCAGTAGTATGGGAGATCCAAATTACAATCAGCCCCAGCATTTT,CASSMGDPNYNQPQHF
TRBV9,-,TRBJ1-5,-,TGTGCCAGCAGCGTAGGAACCCGGGCGGAACAGCCCCAGCATTTT,CASSVGTRAEQPQHF
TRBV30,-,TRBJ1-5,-,TGTGCCTGGAGTGTTGAGGGCAATCAGCCCCAGCATTTT,CAWSVEGNQPQHF
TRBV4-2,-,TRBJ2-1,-,TGTGCCAGCAGCCTCGTCGGCAATGAGCAGTTCTTC,CASSLVGNEQFF
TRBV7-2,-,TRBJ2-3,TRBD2,TGTGCCAGCAGCTTAGCGGGACTAGCGGTTACAGATACGCAGTATTTT,CASSLAGLAVTDTQYF
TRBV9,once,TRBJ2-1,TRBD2,TGTGCCAGCAGCGTAGGTCTAGCGGGAGGATCCTACAATGAGCAGTTCTTC,CASSVGLAGGSYNEQFF
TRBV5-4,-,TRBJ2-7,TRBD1,TGTGCCAGCAGCTTTGACAGGGCCTACGAGCAGTACTTC,CASSFDRAYEQYF
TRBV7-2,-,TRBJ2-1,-,TGTGCCAGCAGCTTAGACGGCGGGGTCTACAATGAGCAGTTCTTC,CASSLDGGVYNEQFF
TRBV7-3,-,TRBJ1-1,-,TGTGCCAGCAGCTTATTATCGCGAGCTTTCTTT,CASSLLSRAFF
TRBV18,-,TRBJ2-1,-,TGTGCCAGCTCACAAACAAATGAGCAGTTCTTC,CASSQTNEQFF
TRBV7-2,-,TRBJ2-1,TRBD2,TGTGCCAGCAGCTTACCAACTAGCGGGAACAATGAGCAGTTCTTC,CASSLPTSGNNEQFF
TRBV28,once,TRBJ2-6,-,TGTGCCAGCAGTACCCCCCCCGTCCTGACTTTC,CASSTPPVLTF
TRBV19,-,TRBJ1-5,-,TGTGCCAGTAGTATGAGAGAACAGGCCTTGGGTAGCAATCAGCCCCAGCATTTT,CASSMREQALGSNQPQHF
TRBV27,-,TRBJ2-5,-,TGTGCCAGCAGCCAAGCATGGCTAGGGGAGACCCAGTACTTC,CASSQAWLGETQYF
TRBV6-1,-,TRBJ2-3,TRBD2,TGTGCCAGCAATCCTAGCGGAATTAGGGATACGCAGTATTTT,CASNPSGIRDTQYF
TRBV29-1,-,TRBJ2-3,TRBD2,TGCAGCGTTGAAGATCGGGGGGGGCGCACAGATACGCAGTATTTT,CSVEDRGGRTDTQYF
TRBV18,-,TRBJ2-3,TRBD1,TGTGCCAGCTCGTCGGGACAGGGTCCTCCGGGTACGCAGTATTTT,CASSSGQGPPGTQYF
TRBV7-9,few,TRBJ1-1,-,TGTGCCAGCAGCTTAGGGGTCCAAGTGAACACTGAAGCTTTCTTT,CASSLGVQVNTEAFF
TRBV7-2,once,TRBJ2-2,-,TGTGCCAGCACCATCCCAGGCGGCAGGGGCATCACCGGGGAGCTGTTTTTT,CASTIPGGRGITGELFF
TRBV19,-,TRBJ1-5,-,TGTGCCAGTAGTTTAACGCCGGGGGATCAGCCCCAGCATTTT,CASSLTPGDQPQHF
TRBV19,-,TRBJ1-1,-,TGTGCCAGTAGTATCAGGGAGGACACTGAAGCTTTCTTT,CASSIREDTEAFF
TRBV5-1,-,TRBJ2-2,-,TGCGCCAGCAGCTTGGGACAGACGCGAGGCACCGGGGAGCTGTTTTTT,CASSLGQTRGTGELFF
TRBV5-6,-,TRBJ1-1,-,TGTGCCAGCAGCTTGGGACAGGTGAACACTGAAGCTTTCTTT,CASSLGQVNTEAFF
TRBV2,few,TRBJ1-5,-,TGTGCCAGCACTGAACGTCAAGGGCAGCCCCAGCATTTT,CASTERQGQPQHF
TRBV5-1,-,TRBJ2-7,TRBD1,TGCGCCAGCAGTCGGGACAGGGGATTCTACGAGCAGTACTTC,CASSRDRGFYEQYF
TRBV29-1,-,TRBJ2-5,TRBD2,TGCAGCGTTGGGACTAGCGGGGGGGCGGAGACCCAGTACTTC,CSVGTSGGAETQYF
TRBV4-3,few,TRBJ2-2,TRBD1,TGCGCCAGCAGCCAAGGACAGGGGAACACCGGGGAGCTGTTTTTT,CASSQGQGNTGELFF
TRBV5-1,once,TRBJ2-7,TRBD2,TGCGCCAGCAGCTCTCGGGGGGAGATCAGTACGAGGCAGTACTTC,CASSSRGEISTRQYF
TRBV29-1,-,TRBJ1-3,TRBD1,TGCAGCGTCCGGACAGGGAGTTCCTCTGGAAACACCATATATTTT,CSVRTGSSSGNTIYF
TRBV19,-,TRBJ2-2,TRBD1,TGTGCCAGTAGCACAGGGGCTTACACCGGGGAGCTGTTTTTT,CASSTGAYTGELFF
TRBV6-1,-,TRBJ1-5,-,TGTGCCAGCAGGGACAGAAATCAGCCCCAGCATTTT,CASRDRNQPQHF